Listed here are 23 T cell receptor beta chains from one sample, sequenced in a study of blood T cell repertoires in COVID-19. The repertoire was sequenced with immunoSEQ multiplex PCR; TCRdb's copy has only in-frame clones and lacks some. This table holds 200,000 to 300,000 clones, 80% to 90% found once. The material sequenced was peripheral blood. Receptor source: a man under 40 with active or convalescent COVID-19.

This clone was recorded once. V usage is TRBV30 and J usage is TRBJ2-1, with 9 bases aligning to TRBD1. Germline-derived CDR1 and CDR2 are GTSNPN and SVGIG (reference sequence). The CDR3 runs 16 residues. The V and J ends lost 0 bases and 4 bases, in that order; junction bases with no gene match: 7. In DNA, the CDR3 is TGTGCCTGGAGTGTATGGCGGGGGACAGGGTACAATGAGCAGTTCTTC. Its translation: CAWSVWRGTGYNEQFF.

This sequence joins TRBV30 and TRBJ1-4, with 8 bases lining up with TRBD1. Germline-derived CDR1 and CDR2 are GTSNPN and SVGIG (reference sequence). CDR3 size: 12 residues. With 6 bases clipped from V and 8 bases from J, the junction kept 5 bases outside the gene matches. The CDR3 DNA follows: TGTGCCTGCAACAGGGGGGGAGAAAAACTGTTTTTT. Protein: CACNRGGEKLFF. Based on the CDR3 plus reference TRBV30 and TRBJ1-4, the full variable domain is SQTIHQWPATLVQPVGSPLSLECTVEGTSNPNLYWYRQAAGRGLQLLFYSVGIGQISSEVPQNLSASRPQDRQFILSSKKLLLSDSGFYLCACNRGGEKLFFGSGTQLSVL.

The gene calls are TRBV27 and TRBJ1-1; 9 positions agree with TRBD1. V trimming: 5 bases; J trimming: 5 bases; junction bases outside the gene matches: 9. CDR1 is MNHEY and CDR2 is SMNVEV in the germline V gene (reference sequence). The CDR3 sequence is 15 residues long. Here the CDR3 reads CASSPSGTGWTEAFF. The CDR3 DNA follows: TGTGCCAGCAGTCCCTCCGGGACAGGGTGGACTGAAGCTTTCTTT.

This clone was observed a handful of times. This chain joins TRBV7-9 and TRBJ1-5; TRBD1 matches 7 bases. The V and J ends lost 4 bases and 0 bases, in that order; junction bases with no gene match: 3. There are 15 residues in the CDR3. Germline CDR1 reads SEHNR; CDR2 reads FQNEAQ (reference sequence). The CDR3 region is CASSSGQHSNQPQHF. CDR3 sequence (DNA): TGTGCCAGCAGCTCGGGACAGCATAGCAATCAGCCCCAGCATTTT. The variable domain in full, completed from reference TRBV7-9 and TRBJ1-5, reads DTGVSQNPRHKITKRGQNVTFRCDPISEHNRLYWYRQTLGQGPEFLTYFQNEAQLEKSRLLSDRFSAERPKGSFSTLEIQRTEQGDSAMYLCASSSGQHSNQPQHFGDGTRLSIL.

V gene TRBV30 combines with J gene TRBJ1-5, with TRBD1 identical over 7 bases. The germline gives CDR1 GTSNPN, CDR2 SVGIG (reference sequence). The CDR3 totals 17 residues. The J segment lost 0 bases and the V segment lost 4 bases, leaving 12 bases of the junction unmatched. CDR3 DNA sequence: TGTGCCTGGAATAAACGGGACAGTGTTCATAGCAATCAGCCCCAGCATTTT. Its protein is CAWNKRDSVHSNQPQHF.

The chain links TRBV2 to TRBJ1-3, with no clear D. CDR1 is SNHLY and CDR2 is FYNNEI in the germline V gene. There are 14 residues in the CDR3. The ends were cut back, 4 bases at V and 0 bases at J, with 7 bases in the middle. The DNA for the CDR3 is TGTGCCAGCAGTGTTATCAGCTCTGGAAACACCATATATTTT. Its translation is CASSVISSGNTIYF.

This chain joins TRBV19 and TRBJ1-5, with 12 bases that match TRBD1. The trim removed 3 bases at V and 7 bases at J, leaving 4 bases unmatched. Germline-derived CDR1 and CDR2 are LNHDA and SQIVND (reference sequence). The CDR3 loop spans 15 amino acids. The CDR3 nucleotides are TGTGCCAGTAGTATGGGACAGGGGGCTAGCCAGCCCCAGCATTTT. This codes for CASSMGQGASQPQHF.

This rearrangement joins TRBV7-2 to TRBJ2-1; D is undetermined. There are 13 residues in the CDR3. Per the germline V gene, CDR1 is SGHTA and CDR2 is FQGNSA. Trimming removed 5 bases from V and 7 bases from J, with 12 bases in between. The CDR3 nucleotides are TGTGCCAGCAGCCTGCGGCTGTCGAATGAGCAGTTCTTC. The encoded protein is CASSLRLSNEQFF.

V is TRBV6-5 and J is TRBJ1-3; possible D gene TRBD1, 5 bases. Germline CDR1 and CDR2: MNHEY and SVGAGI. V gave up 5 bases and J gave up 8 bases, with 13 bases separating them. This CDR3 is built from 13 residues. Here the CDR3 reads CASSRPGAYTIYF. CDR3 nucleotide sequence: TGTGCCAGCAGTCGACCTGGGGCCTACACCATATATTTT.

The V gene is TRBV18, the J gene TRBJ1-5; D remains unclear. This CDR3 has 14 residues. CDR1 is KGHSH, CDR2 LQKENI, per germline. The germline V and J ends were trimmed by 6 bases and 2 bases, with 11 bases remaining between them. CDR3 sequence: CASSREWGNQPQHF. CDR3 nucleotides: TGTGCCAGCTCGAGGGAGTGGGGCAATCAGCCCCAGCATTTT.

In its sample, this clone was seen a few times. The chain recombines TRBV19 with TRBJ1-3, with D possibly matching TRBD1 (6 bases). V was cut by 7 bases and J by 0 bases, with 10 bases left in between. CDR3 length: 14 amino acids. CDR1 and CDR2 from the germline V gene are LNHDA and SQIVND (reference sequence). Here the CDR3 DNA reads TGTGCCAGTATCCAGGACAGCTCTGGAAACACCATATATTTT. Translation: CASIQDSSGNTIYF. Variable domain in full (rest from reference TRBV19 and TRBJ1-3): DGGITQSPKYLFRKEGQNVTLSCEQNLNHDAMYWYRQDPGQGLRLIYYSQIVNDFQKGDIAEGYSVSREKKESFPLTVTSAQKNPTAFYLCASIQDSSGNTIYFGEGSWLTVV.

The V gene is TRBV19, the J gene TRBJ1-5, with a possible D match to TRBD1 (6 bases). Per germline, CDR1 LNHDA and CDR2 SQIVND (reference sequence). The CDR3 has 14 amino acids. Trimming took 1 base from V and 7 from J, leaving 11 bases between them. The CDR3 here is CASSIGGGGQPQHF. DNA of the CDR3: TGTGCCAGTAGTATAGGGGGAGGGGGGCAGCCCCAGCATTTT. The full variable domain, completed using reference TRBV19 and TRBJ1-5, is DGGITQSPKYLFRKEGQNVTLSCEQNLNHDAMYWYRQDPGQGLRLIYYSQIVNDFQKGDIAEGYSVSREKKESFPLTVTSAQKNPTAFYLCASSIGGGGQPQHFGDGTRLSIL.

The V gene is TRBV6-5, the J gene TRBJ1-1; possibly TRBD1 for D (6 bases). CDR1 MNHEY and CDR2 SVGAGI come from the germline V gene. CDR3 size: 14 residues. Between the trimmed V and J ends, which lost 8 bases and 6 bases, there was a span of 19 bases. The CDR3 sequence: CASGRTETVSEAFF. CDR3 sequence (DNA): TGTGCCAGCGGTAGGACAGAAACAGTTTCTGAAGCTTTCTTT.

The rearrangement links TRBV20-1 to TRBJ2-1; 8 bases agree with TRBD1. The CDR3 runs 11 residues. Per the germline V gene, CDR1 is DFQATT and CDR2 is SNEGSKA (reference sequence). The CDR3 DNA reads as TGCAGCCCTGACAGGGGCCGGGAGCAGTTCTTC. It yields the protein CSPDRGREQFF.

The J gene is TRBJ2-3, the V gene TRBV5-1, with 7 positions matching TRBD1. The length of the CDR3 is 15 residues. The germline gives CDR1 SGHRS, CDR2 YFSETQ. Trimming removed 0 bases from V and 6 bases from J; junction bases left unmatched: 7. CDR3 loop: CASSLAGDRVDTQYF. In DNA, the CDR3 is TGCGCCAGCAGCTTGGCCGGTGACAGGGTGGATACGCAGTATTTT.

V and J are TRBV2 and TRBJ2-1; D remains unclear. CDR1 and CDR2 from the germline V gene are SNHLY and FYNNEI. V was trimmed by 6 bases and J by 0 bases, leaving 12 bases between them. The CDR3 runs to 15 residues. CDR3 DNA sequence: TGTGCCAGCAGCGAACAGTCGTACTCCTACAATGAGCAGTTCTTC. Amino acids: CASSEQSYSYNEQFF.

J is TRBJ1-3 and V is TRBV30; a possible D gene is TRBD1 (6 bases). CDR1 and CDR2 from the germline V gene are GTSNPN and SVGIG (reference sequence). This CDR3 has 14 amino acids. V was trimmed by 0 bases and J by 6 bases, leaving 12 bases between them. CDR3 amino acids: CAWSVGTGKNTIYF. CDR3 sequence (DNA): TGTGCCTGGAGTGTTGGTACAGGGAAAAACACCATATATTTT.

The chain combines TRBV14 with TRBJ1-1; D is uncertain. CDR1 and CDR2 from the germline V gene are SGHDN and FVKESK. The CDR3 spans 13 residues. The V end lost 0 bases, the J end lost 1 base, and 3 bases lay between the germline ends. CDR3 sequence: CASSQDRNTEAFF. In nucleotides, the CDR3 is TGTGCCAGCAGCCAAGACAGGAACACTGAAGCTTTCTTT.

This clone was seen a few times. The gene calls are TRBV9 and TRBJ2-3, with TRBD2 matching over 10 bases. The germline gives CDR1 SGDLS, CDR2 YYNGEE. The CDR3 is 14 residues long. The V gene end was trimmed by 0 bases and the J gene end by 5 bases; junction bases not matched to a gene: 0. CDR3 protein: CASSVVAGGDTQYF. CDR3 nucleotide sequence: TGTGCCAGCAGCGTAGTAGCGGGGGGAGATACGCAGTATTTT.

The rearrangement joins TRBV7-2 to TRBJ2-7, with 8 bases that match TRBD1. Trimming took 0 bases from V and 6 from J; bases not matched to a gene: 4. Looked up from germline, CDR1 is SGHTA and CDR2 is FQGNSA. The CDR3 loop spans 14 amino acids. The CDR3 sequence: CASSLAGTGLEQYF. The DNA of the CDR3 is TGTGCCAGCAGCTTAGCCGGGACAGGCCTCGAGCAGTACTTC.

This rearrangement joins TRBV10-2 to TRBJ1-5; D may be TRBD1 (6 bases). V gave up 6 bases and J gave up 5 bases, with 11 bases separating them. Germline values: CDR1 WSHSY, CDR2 SAAADI. The CDR3 sequence is 13 residues long. The CDR3 loop is CASSWGPYQPQHF. For the CDR3, the DNA is TGCGCCAGCAGCTGGGGGCCATATCAGCCCCAGCATTTT.

This chain joins TRBV19 and TRBJ2-5; TRBD1 matches 8 bases. The CDR3 loop spans 15 amino acids. V shed 4 bases and J 5 bases; nucleotides not matched to a gene: 9. Germline loops: CDR1 LNHDA, CDR2 SQIVND (reference sequence). The DNA for the CDR3 is TGTGCCAGTAGTACCAGACAGGGGTGGTCGGAGACCCAGTACTTC. Residues: CASSTRQGWSETQYF.

The count of this clone is one. The chain uses TRBV9 and TRBJ2-3; 7 positions match TRBD2. V was pared by 0 bases and J by 0 bases, with 4 bases of the junction left unmatched. This CDR3 spans 16 amino acids. CDR1 is SGDLS, CDR2 YYNGEE, per germline. DNA for the CDR3: TGTGCCAGCAGCGTAGGATCGGGGGGTAGCACAGATACGCAGTATTTT. Encoded protein: CASSVGSGGSTDTQYF.